This TCR beta chain comes out of a study of shared clonotypes between healthy human individuals. Assay used: immunoSEQ multiplex PCR; TCRdb lists only in-frame clones, some missing. The sample yields hundreds of thousands of clones, around 72% seen once. This clone was picked up a small number of times. Donors were healthy HIV-negative adults without recently reported acute infections or vaccinations. The V gene lost 4 bases and the J gene lost 4 bases, with 9 bases spanning the gap. Germline values: CDR1 SGHRS, CDR2 YFSETQ. The CDR3 runs to 12 residues. The clonotype originates from a man aged 30 to 39 in good health. The J gene is TRBJ2-7, the V gene TRBV5-1; weak D call: TRBD2 (6 bases). Input material: memory CD4+ T cells sorted from blood. Subset specified: CD45RA-negative fraction. The CDR3 sequence is CASSGTFYEQYF. DNA for the CDR3: TGCGCCAGCAGCGGGACTTTTTACGAGCAGTACTTC.